These 21 T cell receptor beta chains were sequenced from one sample in a study of T cell repertoires and HLA-DP antigens. The data were produced by immunoSEQ multiplex PCR, yet TCRdb's version contains in-frame clones alone and is incomplete. The sample carries some 110,000 clones, 80% to 95% recorded once. Antigen specificity for these receptors is unknown. The sample consisted of CD4+ T cells from PBMCs. The receptors derive from a woman between 18 and 29 years old in good health and CMV-seronegative.

This chain links TRBV2 with TRBJ1-2, with 10 positions matching TRBD1. This CDR3 comprises 16 residues. The junction had 10 bases not matched to a gene; V was cut back by 2 bases and J by 7 bases. Germline CDR1 and CDR2: SNHLY and FYNNEI. CDR3 amino acids: CASSESGDRGGGGYTF. The CDR3 DNA follows: TGTGCCAGCAGTGAATCCGGGGACAGGGGAGGAGGTGGCTACACCTTC.

Of note for this clone: One end of the junction fails to match germline, which may point to a read error. The chain is built from TRBV7-7 and TRBJ2-1; D is possibly TRBD2 (5 bases). CDR1 and CDR2 from the germline V gene are SSHAT and FNYEAQ (reference sequence). This CDR3 region has 15 residues. The CDR3 here is CASSLTSGLYNEQFF. The CDR3 coding sequence is TGTGCTAGCAGCTTAACTTCCGGACTCTACAATGAGCAGTTCTTC.

The rearrangement joins TRBV21-1 to TRBJ2-7; the table gives TRBD1 as D, unverified against the DNA. TRBV21-1 is an annotated pseudogene. This CDR3 has 16 residues. The CDR3 region has the DNA TGTGCCAGCAGCAAAGAATTAAGGCAGGGGACCTACGAGCAGTACGTC. It codes for CASSKELRQGTYEQYV.

The genes are TRBV5-1 and TRBJ2-7, with TRBD1 matching over 8 bases. Germline lookup yields CDR1 SGHRS and CDR2 YFSETQ. V was clipped by 3 bases and J by 1 base; unmatched bases: 6. This CDR3 region has 15 residues. The CDR3 coding sequence is TGCGCCAGCAGCTATAGGGGACAGGCATCCTACGAGCAGTACTTC. Its protein is CASSYRGQASYEQYF.

DNA of the CDR3: TGTGCCAGCAGCTTAAAGGGGTCCGGATATTCACCCCTCCACTTT. It specifies CASSLKGSGYSPLHF. The genes are TRBV7-3 and TRBJ1-6, with D possibly matching TRBD1 (5 bases). Germline CDR1 SGHTA, CDR2 FQGTGA. CDR3 length: 15 amino acids. V lost 1 base to trimming and J lost 8 bases, with 12 bases between them. Drawing the rest from reference TRBV7-3 and TRBJ1-6, the complete variable domain is GAGVSQTPSNKVTEKGKYVELRCDPISGHTALYWYRQSLGQGPEFLIYFQGTGAADDSGLPNDRFFAVRPEGSVSTLKIQRTERGDSAVYLCASSLKGSGYSPLHFGNGTRLTVT.

DNA of the CDR3: TGCGCCAGCAGCCAAGACCTGGAACAGGATAATTCACCCCTCCACTTT. Residues: CASSQDLEQDNSPLHF. This sequence joins TRBV4-3 and TRBJ1-6, with a tentative D call TRBD1 (5 bases). V was trimmed by 0 bases and J by 5 bases, leaving 11 bases between them. The CDR3 totals 16 residues. Germline V CDR1 and CDR2: LGHNA, YSLEER.

This chain joins TRBV6-1 and TRBJ2-7, with D perhaps matching TRBD1 (6 bases). CDR3 length: 17 amino acids. The V gene lost 4 bases and the J gene lost 2 bases, with 21 bases spanning the gap. From germline, CDR1 is MNHNS and CDR2 SASEGT. The CDR3 DNA follows: TGTGCCAGCAGTGTGACCACGAGACAGGTGAGAACCTACGAGCAGTACTTC. It is translated as CASSVTTRQVRTYEQYF.

This chain joins TRBV7-9 and TRBJ1-1; a possible D gene is TRBD1 (5 bases). CDR1 is SEHNR and CDR2 is FQNEAQ in the germline V gene (reference sequence). The CDR3 loop spans 13 amino acids. V lost 1 base, J lost 5 bases, and 8 bases lay in between. CDR3 nucleotides: TGTGCCAGCAGCTTAGTCCAGGGTACTGAAGCTTTCTTT. It specifies CASSLVQGTEAFF.

The chain couples TRBV4-1 to TRBJ1-2, with TRBD1 identical over 8 bases. The CDR3 is made up of 13 amino acids. The V gene's germline CDR1 is MGHRA and CDR2 YSYEKL. The junction had 0 bases not matched to a gene; V was cut back by 2 bases and J by 4 bases. The CDR3 region is CASSQTGGYGYTF. The CDR3 DNA reads as TGCGCCAGCAGCCAAACAGGGGGCTATGGCTACACCTTC.

The V call is TRBV5-4, the J call TRBJ2-1, with 11 bases matching TRBD2. This CDR3 has 15 amino acids. Germline CDR1 is SGHNT and CDR2 is YYREEE (reference sequence). Unmatched junction bases numbered 3, after V lost 1 base and J lost 6 bases. CDR3 region: CASSLSLAGGNEQFF. The CDR3 coding sequence is TGTGCCAGCAGCTTGTCGCTAGCGGGAGGCAATGAGCAGTTCTTC.

This clone occurred once. The V and J genes are TRBV7-3 and TRBJ2-2; a possible D gene is TRBD1 (6 bases). Germline values: CDR1 SGHTA, CDR2 FQGTGA. Trimming took 6 bases from V and 1 from J, leaving 15 bases between them. CDR3 length: 16 amino acids. CDR3 nucleotide sequence: TGTGCCAGCAGGAAAAGGGGGACGGTGAACACCGGGGAGCTGTTTTTT. It yields the protein CASRKRGTVNTGELFF.

The chain uses TRBV27 and TRBJ2-3, with D hard to call. The germline V and J ends were trimmed by 7 bases and 0 bases, with 8 bases remaining between them. The CDR3 length is 13 residues. In germline, CDR1 is MNHEY, CDR2 SMNVEV (reference sequence). DNA of the CDR3: TGTGCCAGCAATAAAGGCAGCACAGATACGCAGTATTTT. Translation: CASNKGSTDTQYF.

The chain links TRBV5-1 to TRBJ2-3; D may be TRBD1 (5 bases). V lost 4 bases and J 3 bases, leaving 9 bases between the germline ends. The germline CDR1 and CDR2 sequences are SGHRS and YFSETQ. This CDR3 spans 13 amino acids. The CDR3 nucleotides read TGCGCCAGCAGCCCGGACATTACAGATACGCAGTATTTT. Translation: CASSPDITDTQYF.

J is TRBJ2-6 and V is TRBV15; D may be TRBD1 or TRBD2 (6 bases each). Trimming pared 4 bases from V and 2 bases from J, leaving 18 bases between. The CDR3 contains 18 residues. The germline gives CDR1 LNHNV, CDR2 YYDKDF (reference sequence). For the CDR3, the DNA is TGTGCCACCAGCACCCCCGGGGGCTCCCTAACTGGGGCCAACGTCCTGACTTTC. It is translated as CATSTPGGSLTGANVLTF.

The chain links TRBV5-4 to TRBJ2-7; D gene unclear. CDR3 size: 12 residues. Germline values: CDR1 SGHNT, CDR2 YYREEE (reference sequence). V lost 4 bases to trimming and J lost 12 bases, with 17 bases between them. DNA of the CDR3: TGTGCCAGCAGCGACGAGGTCGACAATCCGTACTTC. Its protein product is CASSDEVDNPYF.

The chain combines TRBV5-1 with TRBJ2-3; 7 nucleotides line up with TRBD1. The germline CDR1 and CDR2 sequences are SGHRS and YFSETQ. The CDR3 is 17 amino acids. V lost 1 base to trimming and J lost 2 bases; unmatched junction nucleotides: 10. CDR3 in amino acids: CASSLLFRQGSTDTQYF. CDR3 coding DNA: TGCGCCAGCAGCTTGCTGTTTCGACAGGGCTCCACAGATACGCAGTATTTT.

The rearrangement joins TRBV28 to TRBJ1-5; maybe TRBD1 (5 bases). V lost 5 bases and J 9 bases, leaving 20 bases between the germline ends. This CDR3 comprises 15 residues. CDR1 is MDHEN, CDR2 SYDVKM, per germline. CDR3 amino acids: CASSPGARRFAPQHF. CDR3 nucleotide sequence: TGTGCCAGCAGTCCCGGGGCCAGGCGGTTCGCGCCCCAGCATTTT.

As for this clone: The same CDR3 is also encoded by other DNA sequences in this sample. The rearrangement joins TRBV7-9 to TRBJ1-2, with a weak D call TRBD1 (5 bases). The V gene lost 1 base and the J gene lost 2 bases, with 5 bases spanning the gap. The germline CDR1 and CDR2 sequences are SEHNR and FQNEAQ (reference sequence). CDR3 size: 13 residues. CDR3 coding DNA: TGTGCCAGCAGCTTAGGACAGAACTATGGCTACACCTTC. Residues: CASSLGQNYGYTF.

The chain uses TRBV7-2 and TRBJ2-3; a possible D gene is TRBD2 (6 bases). CDR3 length: 12 residues. CDR1 and CDR2 (germline): SGHTA, FQGNSA. The V end lost 3 bases, the J end lost 9 bases, and 10 bases lay between the germline ends. The CDR3 protein is CASSFFRGTQYF. CDR3 sequence (DNA): TGTGCCAGCAGCTTCTTCCGGGGGACGCAGTATTTT.

The chain combines TRBV9 with TRBJ1-4, with TRBD1 matching over 7 bases. Looked up from germline, CDR1 is SGDLS and CDR2 is YYNGEE. The CDR3 runs to 18 residues. V lost 4 bases and J lost 0; bases outside the gene matches: 12. CDR3 coding DNA: TGTGCCAGCAGCCAACGACAGGGTCCGGGCGCAACTAATGAAAAACTGTTTTTT. Amino acid sequence: CASSQRQGPGATNEKLFF.

The genes are TRBV2 and TRBJ1-1; D unresolved. Deletions cut 6 bases from V and 1 base from J, with 9 bases between. Germline CDR1 reads SNHLY; CDR2 reads FYNNEI. The CDR3 consists of 13 residues. The CDR3 nucleotides read TGTGCCAGCAGCCGGGTGAGGAACACTGAAGCTTTCTTT. Protein: CASSRVRNTEAFF.